The 9 T cell receptor beta chains listed next were all sequenced from one sample in a study of T cell responses to AZD1222 COVID-19 vaccine (dated by TCRdb to the early 2020s). The protocol used for the library was the immunoSEQ multiplex PCR assay. TCRdb took over this immuneACCESS table, retaining in-frame rearrangements with V and J assigned. Such tables are incomplete; in checked studies, under half of the missing clones stem from an unresolved V gene, and the remainder is unexplained. This sample gives under 150,000 clones in total; 92% of them show up just once. 1.1% of the sample is taken by the ten largest. The intended sense of this specimen's time point label: baseline before first vaccination. The starting material was peripheral blood, obtained on day 0 of AZD1222 vaccination. Receptors were obtained from an adult in good health.

The V and J genes are TRBV7-2 and TRBJ1-2; tentatively, D is TRBD1 (6 bases). This CDR3 spans 12 amino acids. The germline V and J ends were trimmed by 1 base and 13 bases, with 13 bases remaining between them. CDR1 is SGHTA, CDR2 FQGNSA, per germline. CDR3 amino acids: CASSLDGRGLTF. CDR3 coding DNA: TGTGCCAGCAGCTTAGACGGCAGGGGACTCACCTTC.

The V call is TRBV6-1, the J call TRBJ1-2; D remains ambiguous. The CDR3 runs to 13 residues. The V and J ends lost 1 base and 10 bases respectively, with 13 bases between them. In germline, CDR1 is MNHNS, CDR2 SASEGT. CDR3 sequence: CASSEVGPLTYTF. The DNA of the CDR3 is TGTGCCAGCAGTGAAGTAGGACCACTGACCTACACCTTC.

The gene calls are TRBV2 and TRBJ1-2; D unclear. The CDR3 consists of 13 residues. The germline gives CDR1 SNHLY, CDR2 FYNNEI. V lost 4 bases to trimming and J lost 6 bases, with 12 bases between them. For the CDR3, the DNA is TGTGCCAGCAGTGTTGACTCCCGGCATGGCTACACCTTC. It is translated as CASSVDSRHGYTF.

Only a few counts were recorded for this clone. The chain joins TRBV11-2 to TRBJ2-1; 7 positions match TRBD2. Germline loops: CDR1 SGHAT, CDR2 FQNNGV. The J segment lost 4 bases and the V segment lost 1 base, leaving 4 bases of the junction unmatched. The CDR3 length is 15 residues. As DNA, the CDR3 is TGTGCCAGCAGCTTAGCTCTAGCGGAATACAATGAGCAGTTCTTC. It translates to CASSLALAEYNEQFF.

This chain joins TRBV9 and TRBJ2-3; D remains unclear. V gave up 0 bases and J gave up 0 bases, with 11 bases separating them. This CDR3 region has 16 residues. In germline, CDR1 is SGDLS, CDR2 YYNGEE. CDR3 protein: CASSVARQPSTDTQYF. The CDR3 DNA follows: TGTGCCAGCAGCGTAGCTCGGCAACCAAGCACAGATACGCAGTATTTT.

The chain employs TRBV30 and TRBJ2-7, with 9 bases identical to TRBD1. V dropped 0 bases and J dropped 4; count of bases not matched to a gene: 7. The CDR3 spans 15 residues. Looked up from germline, CDR1 is GTSNPN and CDR2 is SVGIG (reference sequence). The CDR3 coding sequence is TGTGCCTGGAGTGTAGCACAGGGGGCGTATTACGAGCAGTACTTC. Translation gives CAWSVAQGAYYEQYF.

The genes are TRBV19 and TRBJ1-1; tentative D call: TRBD1 (5 bases). The V end was cut by 5 bases, the J end by 1 base, with 17 bases between. CDR3 size: 16 residues. Germline V gene sequence: CDR1 LNHDA, CDR2 SQIVND (reference sequence). CDR3 bases: TGTGCCAGTAGTCCTAGGAGACAGACGACGAACACTGAAGCTTTCTTT. This codes for CASSPRRQTTNTEAFF.

The V and J genes are TRBV28 and TRBJ2-7; 8 nucleotides match TRBD2. The CDR3 loop spans 15 amino acids. The germline CDR1 and CDR2 sequences are MDHEN and SYDVKM. V shed 6 bases and J 3 bases; nucleotides not matched to a gene: 10. The CDR3 is CASSLVGSGNYEQYF. The CDR3 nucleotides are TGTGCCAGCAGCCTCGTTGGTAGCGGGAACTACGAGCAGTACTTC.

The chain joins TRBV5-4 to TRBJ2-7; D is tentatively TRBD1 or TRBD2 (5 bases each). CDR3 length equals 14 residues. V was pared by 3 bases and J by 6 bases, with 16 bases between. Germline-derived CDR1 and CDR2 are SGHNT and YYREEE (reference sequence). The CDR3 reads CASSSGTHRGEQYF. The CDR3 DNA is TGTGCCAGCAGCTCCGGGACCCACCGGGGCGAGCAGTACTTC.